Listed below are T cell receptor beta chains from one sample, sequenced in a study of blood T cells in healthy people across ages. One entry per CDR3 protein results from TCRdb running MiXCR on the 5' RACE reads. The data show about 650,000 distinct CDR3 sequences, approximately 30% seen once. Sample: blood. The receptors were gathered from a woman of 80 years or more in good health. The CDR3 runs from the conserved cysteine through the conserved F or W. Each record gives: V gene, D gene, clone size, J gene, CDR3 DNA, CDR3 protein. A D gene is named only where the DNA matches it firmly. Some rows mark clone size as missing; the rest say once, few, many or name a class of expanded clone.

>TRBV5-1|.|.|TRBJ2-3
TGCGCCAGCAGCAGCCCCTCAGGGGGGGCAGATAAGCAGTATTTT
CASSSPSGGADKQYF
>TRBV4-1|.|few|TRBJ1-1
TGCGCCAGCAGCCAAGTACGGAGGAACACTGAAGCTTTCTTT
CASSQVRRNTEAFF
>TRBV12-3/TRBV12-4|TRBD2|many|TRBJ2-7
TGTGCCAGCAAGACTAGCGGGTCCTACGAGCAGTACTTC
CASKTSGSYEQYF
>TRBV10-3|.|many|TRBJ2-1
TGTGCCATCAGTGAATTAAATGAGCAGTTCTTC
CAISELNEQFF
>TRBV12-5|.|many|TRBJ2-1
TGTGCTAGTGCCCCGAAAGGTGAGCAGTTCTTC
CASAPKGEQFF
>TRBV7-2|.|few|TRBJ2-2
TGTGCCAGCAGCTTAGCGGGAGCAGGGTTCACCGGGGAGCTGTTTTTT
CASSLAGAGFTGELFF
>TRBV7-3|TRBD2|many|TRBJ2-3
TGTGCCAGCAGCCCTGGCGGCGGGGGGGCAGAAGATACGCAGTATTTT
CASSPGGGGAEDTQYF
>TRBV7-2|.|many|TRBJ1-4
TGTGCCAGCAGCTTCCCCTCGTTAGCTGGCGAAAAACTGTTTTTT
CASSFPSLAGEKLFF
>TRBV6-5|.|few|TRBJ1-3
TGTGCCAGCACCCTTACAGTATCCTCTGGAAACACCATATATTTT
CASTLTVSSGNTIYF
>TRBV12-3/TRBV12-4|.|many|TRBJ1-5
TGTGCCAGCAGTTTTAGGTCAGATCAGCCCCAGCATTTT
CASSFRSDQPQHF
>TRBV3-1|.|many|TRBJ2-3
TGTGCCAGCAGCCAAGACAGCGGAGGGTCTAGGGAGTATTTT
CASSQDSGGSREYF
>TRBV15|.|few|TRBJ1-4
TGTGCCACCAGCAGAGATATGGACAACCTCGCAACTAATGAAAAACTGTTTTTT
CATSRDMDNLATNEKLFF
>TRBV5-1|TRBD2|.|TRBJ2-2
TGCGCCAGCAGCCGCGGGACTAGGAACACCGGGGAGCGGTTTTTT
CASSRGTRNTGERFF
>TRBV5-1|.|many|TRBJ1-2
TGCGCCAGCAGCTTGGACGGGGGGCGGGATGGCTACACCTTC
CASSLDGGRDGYTF
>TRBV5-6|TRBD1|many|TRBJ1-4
TGTGCCAGCAGCTTGAGGGACAGATGGGAGGAAAAACTGTTTTTT
CASSLRDRWEEKLFF
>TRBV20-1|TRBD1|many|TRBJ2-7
TGCAGTGCTCGGGTATTGGGACAGGGGAGCTCCTACGAGCAGTACTTC
CSARVLGQGSSYEQYF
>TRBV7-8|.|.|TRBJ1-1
TGTGCCAGCAGCCGTTGGACAGCGAATTATGAACAGGCTGAAGCTTTCTTT
CASSRWTANYEQAEAFF
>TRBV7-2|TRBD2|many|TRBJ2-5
TGTGCCAGCAGCTTAGCGTTAGCGGGGGGCCAAGAGACCCAGTACTTC
CASSLALAGGQETQYF
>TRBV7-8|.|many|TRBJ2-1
TGTGCCAGCAGCTTAGCCCTAGCCTACAATGAGCAGTTCTTC
CASSLALAYNEQFF
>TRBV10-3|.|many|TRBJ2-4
TGTGCCATCAGTGAGTCGACAGGAGGGGGCAAAAACATTCAGTACTTC
CAISESTGGGKNIQYF
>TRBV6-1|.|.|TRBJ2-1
TGTGCCAGCAGTGTAGAACAGGGCGATGAGCAGTTCTTC
CASSVEQGDEQFF
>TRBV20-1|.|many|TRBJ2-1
TGCAGTGCCATAGGTGGGGCCTCCTACAATGAGCAGTTCTTC
CSAIGGASYNEQFF
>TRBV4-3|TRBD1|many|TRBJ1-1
TGCGCCAGCAGCCAAGATGGCAGGGGGCCGATTGAAGCTTTCTTT
CASSQDGRGPIEAFF
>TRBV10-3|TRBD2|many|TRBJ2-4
TGTGCCATCAGTGATAGTAGCGGGGTTGGCAAAAACATTCAGTACTTC
CAISDSSGVGKNIQYF
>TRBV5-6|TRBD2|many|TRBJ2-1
TGTGCCAGCAGCCTGGGGGGGGGTGGATTCTACAATGAGCAGTTCTTC
CASSLGGGGFYNEQFF
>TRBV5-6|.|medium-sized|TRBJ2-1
TGTGCCAGCAGCTTGGTTGGCAAATACAATGAGCAGTTCTTC
CASSLVGKYNEQFF
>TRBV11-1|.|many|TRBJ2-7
TGTGCCAGCAGCTTGAGAAGGGACCCGAGGAGCTCCTACGAGCAGTACTTC
CASSLRRDPRSSYEQYF
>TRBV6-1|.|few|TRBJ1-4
TGTGCCAGCAGTGAAGTTGGGAGAACTAATGAAAAACTGTTTTTT
CASSEVGRTNEKLFF
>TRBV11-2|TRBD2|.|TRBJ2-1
TGTGCCAGCAGCGACGCAATAGCGGGCAGCTCCTACAATGAGCAGTTCTTC
CASSDAIAGSSYNEQFF
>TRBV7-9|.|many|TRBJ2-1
TGTGCCAGCAGCACCGGGACCCACGTAGTCGATGAGCAGTTCTTC
CASSTGTHVVDEQFF
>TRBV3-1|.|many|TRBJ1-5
TGCGCCAGCAGCCAGGACCCCCGTGGCAATCAGCCCCAGCATTTT
CASSQDPRGNQPQHF
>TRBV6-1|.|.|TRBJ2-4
TGTGCCAGCAGTGAACTCGGGGTCGGAGTAGCCAAAAACATTCAGTACTTC
CASSELGVGVAKNIQYF
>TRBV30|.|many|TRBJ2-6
TGTGCCGGGAAGGGCTCTGGGGCCAACGTCCTGACTTTC
CAGKGSGANVLTF
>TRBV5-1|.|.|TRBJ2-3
TGCGCCAGCAGCTTGAGGCAGGGGAAGGATACGCAGTATTTT
CASSLRQGKDTQYF
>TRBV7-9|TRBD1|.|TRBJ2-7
TGTGCCAGCAGCCCAGGACAGGGTCAGTGGAACGAGCAGTACTTC
CASSPGQGQWNEQYF
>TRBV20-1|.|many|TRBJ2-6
TGCAGTGCTAGAGACCCAGGTTTCCCTGGGGCCAACGTCCTGACTTTC
CSARDPGFPGANVLTF
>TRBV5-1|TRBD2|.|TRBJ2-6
TGCGCCAGCAGCTTGCTTCCGCGGGAGGGGCTCGGGGCCAACGTCCTGACTTTC
CASSLLPREGLGANVLTF
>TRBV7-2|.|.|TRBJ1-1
TGTGCCAGCAGTCAACTAGCGAACACTGAAGCTTTCTTT
CASSQLANTEAFF
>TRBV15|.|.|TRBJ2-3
TGTGCCACCAGCAGAGATCGGGTGGATCAGCCCCAGTATTTT
CATSRDRVDQPQYF
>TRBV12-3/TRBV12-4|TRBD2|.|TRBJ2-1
TGTGCCAGCAGCCGCGGGGGGGAACAGTTCTTC
CASSRGGEQFF
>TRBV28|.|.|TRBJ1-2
TGTGCCAGCTTACCACCGGGGCCCCAGGGCTATGGCTACACCTTC
CASLPPGPQGYGYTF
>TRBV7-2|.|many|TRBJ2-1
TGTGCCAGCAGCTTTATAAGGGGGGCCGGGGGTGAGCAGTTCTTC
CASSFIRGAGGEQFF
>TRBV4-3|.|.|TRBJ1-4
TGCGCCGGCAGCCAAGATCTGGGGTCAACTAATGAAAAACTGTTTTTT
CAGSQDLGSTNEKLFF
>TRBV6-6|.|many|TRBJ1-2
TGTGCCAGCAGTTACTCGACCGGGACGGGGGGCTATGGCTACACCTTC
CASSYSTGTGGYGYTF
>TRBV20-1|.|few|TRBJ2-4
TGCAGTGCTAGATATCCGTCTTCGAGAAACATTCAGTACTTC
CSARYPSSRNIQYF
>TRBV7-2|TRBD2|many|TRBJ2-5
TGTGCCAGCAGCTTAAGCGGGGTGGAGGAGACCCAGTACTTC
CASSLSGVEETQYF
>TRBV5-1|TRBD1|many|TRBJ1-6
TGCGCCAGCAGAAGGGACAGGGTCGAATCACCCCTCCACTTT
CASRRDRVESPLHF
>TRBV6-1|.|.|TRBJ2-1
TGTGCCAGCAGTCTCGGGGGACAGAACCCCAATGAGCAGTTCTTC
CASSLGGQNPNEQFF
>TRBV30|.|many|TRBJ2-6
TGTGCCTGGAGGTTCGGGGCCAACGTCCTGACTTTC
CAWRFGANVLTF
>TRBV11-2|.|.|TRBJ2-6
TGTGCCAGCAGCCGGGGTTTCTCTGGGGCCAACGTCCAGACTTTC
CASSRGFSGANVQTF
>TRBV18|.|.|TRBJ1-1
TGTGCCAGCTCACTGAAGGTGGGGAGCACTGAAGCTTTCTTT
CASSLKVGSTEAFF